This TCR beta chain originates from a study of coeliac disease. Notes on the study in general: Control samples showed higher TRB and TRG clonality than intraepithelial and lamina propria samples in active celiac disease.

Data came from immunoSEQ multiplex PCR; TCRdb stores just in-frame clones and leaves some out. Of 4,200 or so clones in the sample, about 61% were seen once. This clone was counted only a few times. What it recognizes is unknown. The receptor's source is a man aged 65-85 years with active celiac disease. The specimen sequenced was intraepithelial lymphocytes from the gut.

The CDR3 DNA follows: TGTGCCAGCAGCTCTGGGGCGGCGAACACTGAAGCTTTCTTT. Translated: CASSSGAANTEAFF. The chain carries TRBV9 and TRBJ1-1; tentative D call: TRBD1 (5 bases). The V gene lost 4 bases and the J gene lost 1 base, with 11 bases spanning the gap. Germline CDR1 SGDLS, CDR2 YYNGEE. The CDR3 totals 14 residues.